Listed below are T cell receptor beta chains from one sample, sequenced in a study of blood T cell repertoires in COVID-19. Data came from immunoSEQ multiplex PCR; TCRdb stores just in-frame clones and leaves some out. Of hundreds of thousands of clones in the sample, more than 70% are singletons; the top ten hold 5.5% to 7.5%. The source material was peripheral blood. The receptors originated from an older woman with COVID-19, enrolled during active disease. CDR3s include the opening cysteine and the closing phenylalanine or tryptophan. The order of the fields is clone size, D gene, V gene, J gene, CDR3 length, CDR3 protein, CDR3 DNA. D genes are given only for firm matches. A row's size may be missing; if present it is once, few, many or a size class.

clone_size: NA
d_call: TRBD1
v_call: TRBV19
j_call: TRBJ1-2
cdr3_length: 13
cdr3_aa: CASRGQTNYGYTF
cdr3_nt: TGTGCCAGTAGGGGACAGACTAACTATGGCTACACCTTC

clone_size: NA
d_call: TRBD2
v_call: TRBV5-6
j_call: TRBJ2-1
cdr3_length: 15
cdr3_aa: CASSLEIAGGNEQFF
cdr3_nt: TGTGCCAGCAGCTTGGAGATAGCGGGGGGGAATGAGCAGTTCTTC

clone_size: NA
d_call: NA
v_call: TRBV5-8
j_call: TRBJ2-3
cdr3_length: 17
cdr3_aa: CASPVRKSAASTDTQYF
cdr3_nt: TGTGCCAGCCCAGTTCGGAAAAGCGCCGCTAGCACAGATACGCAGTATTTT

clone_size: NA
d_call: NA
v_call: TRBV14
j_call: TRBJ2-3
cdr3_length: 15
cdr3_aa: CASSSPGHITDTQYF
cdr3_nt: TGTGCCAGCAGCTCCCCGGGACACATCACAGATACGCAGTATTTT

clone_size: NA
d_call: TRBD2
v_call: TRBV6-2/TRBV6-3
j_call: TRBJ2-7
cdr3_length: 13
cdr3_aa: CASSRAGGYEQYF
cdr3_nt: TGTGCCAGCAGTAGAGCGGGGGGTTACGAGCAGTACTTC

clone_size: NA
d_call: NA
v_call: TRBV6-5
j_call: TRBJ1-4
cdr3_length: 14
cdr3_aa: CASSYDGGAGKLFF
cdr3_nt: TGTGCCAGCAGTTACGACGGGGGTGCTGGAAAACTGTTTTTT

clone_size: NA
d_call: NA
v_call: TRBV28
j_call: TRBJ1-3
cdr3_length: 13
cdr3_aa: CASERGSGNTIYF
cdr3_nt: TGTGCCAGCGAAAGGGGCTCTGGAAACACCATATATTTT

clone_size: NA
d_call: TRBD2
v_call: TRBV30
j_call: TRBJ2-1
cdr3_length: 14
cdr3_aa: CAWSDGGGAREQFF
cdr3_nt: TGTGCCTGGAGTGACGGCGGGGGGGCCAGGGAGCAGTTCTTC

clone_size: NA
d_call: TRBD2
v_call: TRBV6-2/TRBV6-3
j_call: TRBJ2-3
cdr3_length: 15
cdr3_aa: CASSLRTSGSDTQYF
cdr3_nt: TGTGCCAGCAGTTTGAGGACTAGCGGCTCAGATACGCAGTATTTT

clone_size: NA
d_call: NA
v_call: TRBV9
j_call: TRBJ1-2
cdr3_length: 15
cdr3_aa: CASSVDHLANYGYTF
cdr3_nt: TGTGCCAGCAGCGTAGATCATCTAGCTAACTATGGCTACACCTTC

clone_size: NA
d_call: NA
v_call: TRBV18
j_call: TRBJ1-1
cdr3_length: 13
cdr3_aa: CASSRFMNTEAFF
cdr3_nt: TGTGCCAGCTCCAGATTTATGAACACTGAAGCTTTCTTT

clone_size: once
d_call: TRBD1
v_call: TRBV5-1
j_call: TRBJ1-6
cdr3_length: 16
cdr3_aa: CASSPDAGGYNSPLHF
cdr3_nt: TGCGCCAGCAGCCCGGACGCAGGGGGCTATAATTCACCCCTCCACTTT

clone_size: NA
d_call: NA
v_call: TRBV7-8
j_call: TRBJ2-4
cdr3_length: 14
cdr3_aa: CASSFAGVVNIQYF
cdr3_nt: TGTGCCAGCAGCTTCGCAGGGGTGGTGAACATTCAGTACTTC

clone_size: NA
d_call: NA
v_call: TRBV29-1
j_call: TRBJ2-3
cdr3_length: 15
cdr3_aa: CSVAPGQGRGDTQYF
cdr3_nt: TGCAGCGTTGCACCCGGGCAGGGGCGAGGAGATACGCAGTATTTT

clone_size: NA
d_call: NA
v_call: TRBV28
j_call: TRBJ1-1
cdr3_length: 15
cdr3_aa: CASRPALGYRAEAFF
cdr3_nt: TGTGCCAGCCGTCCCGCCCTCGGGTATCGCGCTGAAGCTTTCTTT

clone_size: NA
d_call: TRBD1
v_call: TRBV9
j_call: TRBJ2-1
cdr3_length: 16
cdr3_aa: CASSAEDRALYNEQFF
cdr3_nt: TGTGCCAGCAGCGCAGAGGACAGGGCCCTCTACAATGAGCAGTTCTTC

clone_size: NA
d_call: TRBD1
v_call: TRBV18
j_call: TRBJ1-3
cdr3_length: 17
cdr3_aa: CASSQNYRGQPGNTIYF
cdr3_nt: TGTGCCAGCTCACAAAATTACAGGGGGCAACCTGGAAACACCATATATTTT

clone_size: NA
d_call: TRBD1
v_call: TRBV5-5
j_call: TRBJ1-2
cdr3_length: 15
cdr3_aa: CASSPNLGTGGGYTF
cdr3_nt: TGTGCCAGCAGCCCAAACCTGGGGACAGGCGGTGGCTACACCTTC

clone_size: NA
d_call: TRBD1
v_call: TRBV18
j_call: TRBJ1-2
cdr3_length: 15
cdr3_aa: CASSLMTGLNYGYTF
cdr3_nt: TGTGCCAGCTCACTCATGACAGGGCTGAACTATGGCTACACCTTC

clone_size: NA
d_call: TRBD1
v_call: TRBV7-7
j_call: TRBJ1-3
cdr3_length: 17
cdr3_aa: CASSPVAGGTGGNTIYF
cdr3_nt: TGTGCCAGCAGCCCCGTGGCAGGGGGGACTGGTGGAAACACCATATATTTT

clone_size: once
d_call: NA
v_call: TRBV9
j_call: TRBJ1-3
cdr3_length: 14
cdr3_aa: CASRAGELGNTIYF
cdr3_nt: TGTGCCAGCAGGGCGGGGGAACTTGGAAACACCATATATTTT

clone_size: NA
d_call: TRBD2
v_call: TRBV11-2
j_call: TRBJ2-3
cdr3_length: 16
cdr3_aa: CASLGGGGFSTDTQYF
cdr3_nt: TGTGCCAGTCTTGGAGGCGGGGGGTTTAGCACAGATACGCAGTATTTT

clone_size: NA
d_call: NA
v_call: TRBV10-3
j_call: TRBJ1-1
cdr3_length: 15
cdr3_aa: CAISTPQGGVTEAFF
cdr3_nt: TGTGCCATCAGCACCCCCCAGGGAGGGGTCACTGAAGCTTTCTTT

clone_size: NA
d_call: NA
v_call: TRBV2
j_call: TRBJ1-3
cdr3_length: 14
cdr3_aa: CASSDARGGNTIYF
cdr3_nt: TGTGCCAGCAGTGATGCCAGGGGCGGAAACACCATATATTTT

clone_size: NA
d_call: NA
v_call: TRBV2
j_call: TRBJ1-2
cdr3_length: 15
cdr3_aa: CASSPRDIRVYGYTF
cdr3_nt: TGTGCCAGCAGTCCTCGGGACATTCGAGTCTATGGCTACACCTTC

clone_size: NA
d_call: NA
v_call: TRBV3-1/TRBV3-2
j_call: TRBJ2-2
cdr3_length: 15
cdr3_aa: CASSQGGLNTGELFF
cdr3_nt: TGTGCCAGCAGCCAAGGAGGGCTGAACACCGGGGAGCTGTTTTTT

clone_size: NA
d_call: NA
v_call: TRBV6-5
j_call: TRBJ1-3
cdr3_length: 13
cdr3_aa: CASLEHSGNTIYF
cdr3_nt: TGTGCCAGCCTTGAACACTCTGGAAACACCATATATTTT

clone_size: NA
d_call: TRBD1
v_call: TRBV7-3
j_call: TRBJ2-7
cdr3_length: 16
cdr3_aa: CASSSTTGTGGGEQYF
cdr3_nt: TGTGCCAGCAGCTCGACTACCGGGACAGGGGGCGGCGAGCAGTACTTC

clone_size: NA
d_call: TRBD1
v_call: TRBV13
j_call: TRBJ1-2
cdr3_length: 14
cdr3_aa: CASSLGTEVRGYTF
cdr3_nt: TGTGCCAGCAGCCTGGGGACAGAGGTTCGGGGCTACACCTTC

clone_size: NA
d_call: NA
v_call: TRBV19
j_call: TRBJ1-1
cdr3_length: 15
cdr3_aa: CASSIEAGWDTEAFF
cdr3_nt: TGTGCCAGTAGTATAGAAGCGGGGTGGGACACTGAAGCTTTCTTT

clone_size: NA
d_call: NA
v_call: TRBV7-9
j_call: TRBJ1-3
cdr3_length: 15
cdr3_aa: CASSSRVTSGNTIYF
cdr3_nt: TGTGCCAGCAGCTCCAGGGTCACCTCTGGAAACACCATATATTTT

clone_size: NA
d_call: NA
v_call: TRBV2
j_call: TRBJ2-3
cdr3_length: 16
cdr3_aa: CASSERASGWTDTQYF
cdr3_nt: TGTGCCAGCAGTGAGAGGGCGAGCGGGTGGACAGATACGCAGTATTTT

clone_size: NA
d_call: NA
v_call: TRBV28
j_call: TRBJ1-1
cdr3_length: 14
cdr3_aa: CASSLSGTAYEAFF
cdr3_nt: TGTGCCAGCAGTCTATCCGGGACTGCTTATGAAGCTTTCTTT

clone_size: NA
d_call: TRBD1
v_call: TRBV19
j_call: TRBJ2-1
cdr3_length: 13
cdr3_aa: CASSRDRLYEQFF
cdr3_nt: TGTGCCAGTAGCAGGGACAGACTCTATGAGCAGTTCTTC

clone_size: once
d_call: TRBD1
v_call: TRBV4-3
j_call: TRBJ1-2
cdr3_length: 17
cdr3_aa: CASSQGAGGAGNYGYTF
cdr3_nt: TGCGCCAGCAGCCAAGGGGCAGGGGGCGCCGGGAACTATGGCTACACCTTC

clone_size: NA
d_call: TRBD1
v_call: TRBV9
j_call: TRBJ1-1
cdr3_length: 14
cdr3_aa: CASSDRDRGGLAFF
cdr3_nt: TGTGCCAGCAGCGACCGGGACAGGGGCGGGTTAGCTTTCTTT

clone_size: NA
d_call: TRBD2
v_call: TRBV3-1/TRBV3-2
j_call: TRBJ2-3
cdr3_length: 16
cdr3_aa: CASSHRSGGTTDTQYF
cdr3_nt: TGTGCCAGCAGCCATAGGAGCGGGGGTACAACAGATACGCAGTATTTT

clone_size: NA
d_call: NA
v_call: TRBV7-9
j_call: TRBJ1-2
cdr3_length: 17
cdr3_aa: CASSYALDVRGGSSYTF
cdr3_nt: TGTGCCAGCAGCTACGCCTTGGACGTAAGGGGCGGTTCGAGCTACACCTTC

clone_size: NA
d_call: NA
v_call: TRBV24-1
j_call: TRBJ1-5
cdr3_length: 14
cdr3_aa: CATSAPYSNQPQHF
cdr3_nt: TGTGCCACCAGTGCGCCCTATAGCAATCAGCCCCAGCATTTT

clone_size: NA
d_call: TRBD1
v_call: TRBV19
j_call: TRBJ1-5
cdr3_length: 19
cdr3_aa: CASSIRGGTGLNSNQPQHF
cdr3_nt: TGTGCCAGTAGTATTAGAGGGGGGACAGGCTTGAATAGCAATCAGCCCCAGCATTTT

clone_size: NA
d_call: NA
v_call: TRBV5-6
j_call: TRBJ2-5
cdr3_length: 16
cdr3_aa: CASRTPTGVLSETQYF
cdr3_nt: TGTGCCAGCAGAACACCGACAGGAGTCTTATCAGAGACCCAGTACTTC

clone_size: NA
d_call: TRBD1
v_call: TRBV5-1
j_call: TRBJ1-1
cdr3_length: 15
cdr3_aa: CASTLPRTGHTEAFF
cdr3_nt: TGCGCCAGCACCCTCCCTCGGACAGGCCACACTGAAGCTTTCTTT

clone_size: NA
d_call: NA
v_call: TRBV28
j_call: TRBJ2-1
cdr3_length: 14
cdr3_aa: CASSLSPPYNEQFF
cdr3_nt: TGTGCCAGCAGTTTAAGCCCGCCCTACAATGAGCAGTTCTTC

clone_size: NA
d_call: TRBD2
v_call: TRBV10-2
j_call: TRBJ2-7
cdr3_length: 12
cdr3_aa: CASAGTINEQYF
cdr3_nt: TGCGCCAGCGCCGGGACTATCAACGAGCAGTACTTC

clone_size: few
d_call: NA
v_call: TRBV18
j_call: TRBJ1-1
cdr3_length: 14
cdr3_aa: CASSPYPGETEAFF
cdr3_nt: TGTGCCAGCTCACCTTACCCAGGGGAGACTGAAGCTTTCTTT

clone_size: once
d_call: NA
v_call: TRBV9
j_call: TRBJ1-2
cdr3_length: 14
cdr3_aa: CASSKGRETFGYTF
cdr3_nt: TGTGCCAGCAGCAAGGGGAGGGAGACATTTGGCTACACCTTC

clone_size: NA
d_call: NA
v_call: TRBV10-3
j_call: TRBJ1-2
cdr3_length: 15
cdr3_aa: CAIRINPGSNYGYTF
cdr3_nt: TGTGCCATCAGAATCAATCCAGGTTCTAACTATGGCTACACCTTC

clone_size: NA
d_call: NA
v_call: TRBV23-1
j_call: TRBJ1-5
cdr3_length: 14
cdr3_aa: CASTPGWRNQPQHF
cdr3_nt: TGCGCCAGCACCCCTGGGTGGAGAAATCAGCCCCAGCATTTT

clone_size: few
d_call: TRBD2
v_call: TRBV24-1
j_call: TRBJ2-3
cdr3_length: 16
cdr3_aa: CATSDPKRGVTDTQYF
cdr3_nt: TGTGCCACCAGTGACCCAAAGCGGGGGGTCACAGATACGCAGTATTTT

clone_size: NA
d_call: TRBD2
v_call: TRBV24-1
j_call: TRBJ2-5
cdr3_length: 15
cdr3_aa: CATSDLSSGEETQYF
cdr3_nt: TGTGCCACCAGTGATTTGAGTAGCGGGGAAGAGACCCAGTACTTC

clone_size: NA
d_call: TRBD2
v_call: TRBV6-4
j_call: TRBJ2-6
cdr3_length: 19
cdr3_aa: CASRPIAGGPLSGANVLTF
cdr3_nt: TGTGCCAGCCGACCCATAGCGGGGGGCCCCTTGTCTGGGGCCAACGTCCTGACTTTC

clone_size: NA
d_call: NA
v_call: TRBV6-6
j_call: TRBJ2-7
cdr3_length: 16
cdr3_aa: CASSYVRTERAHEQYF
cdr3_nt: TGTGCCAGCAGTTACGTCCGGACAGAGAGGGCCCACGAGCAGTACTTC

clone_size: few
d_call: NA
v_call: TRBV9
j_call: TRBJ2-2
cdr3_length: 16
cdr3_aa: CASSVASEITPGKLFF
cdr3_nt: TGTGCCAGCAGCGTAGCTTCGGAGATAACACCGGGGAAGCTGTTTTTT

clone_size: NA
d_call: TRBD2
v_call: TRBV6-6
j_call: TRBJ2-7
cdr3_length: 15
cdr3_aa: CASRPTSGGTYEQYF
cdr3_nt: TGTGCCAGCCGGCCGACTAGCGGGGGGACCTACGAGCAGTACTTC

clone_size: NA
d_call: NA
v_call: TRBV7-2
j_call: TRBJ1-3
cdr3_length: 17
cdr3_aa: CASSLALISGSGNTIYF
cdr3_nt: TGTGCCAGCAGCTTAGCGCTAATTTCAGGCTCTGGAAACACCATATATTTT